Following are 20 T cell receptor beta chains from one sample sequenced in a study of beta chain features in type 1 diabetes. As every portion of the isolated RNA was reverse transcribed, the sequencing read expressed TCRB transcripts. TCRdb keeps only in-frame clones here, not all; method: immunoSEQ multiplex PCR. This sample has around 430,000 clones, with over 25% found just once. Sequencing was carried out using naive CD4+ T cells from blood. The receptors derive from a man aged 18 to 30 in good health.

The CDR3 here is CAIRDRGLYEQYF. The CDR3 DNA follows: TGTGCCATCAGAGACAGGGGGCTTTACGAGCAGTACTTC. The chain couples TRBV10-3 to TRBJ2-7; 10 bases agree with TRBD1. The ends lost 6 bases at V and 4 bases at J; junction bases unmatched: 3. Per germline, CDR1 ENHRY and CDR2 SYGVKD. The CDR3 extends over 13 amino acids.

The V call is TRBV9, the J call TRBJ2-7; D possibly uses TRBD1 or TRBD2 (5 bases each). This CDR3 is built from 14 residues. CDR1 is SGDLS and CDR2 is YYNGEE in the germline V gene. Trimming removed 3 bases at V and 2 bases at J, with 12 bases between. The CDR3 nucleotides read TGTGCCAGCAGCGAGGGACCGCCTGCCTACGAGCAGTACTTC. It is translated as CASSEGPPAYEQYF.

Remarks on this clone: Other DNA variants within this sample encode the same CDR3. The DNA for the CDR3 is TGTGCCATCAGTGAGTCTGTCAGCCAAGAGACCCAGTACTTC. Translation: CAISESVSQETQYF. The gene calls are TRBV10-3 and TRBJ2-5; D is uncertain. The CDR3 totals 14 residues. Germline V CDR1 and CDR2: ENHRY, SYGVKD. V was trimmed by 0 bases and J by 1 base, leaving 6 bases between them.

In this sample, this clone turned up a few times. The rearrangement uses TRBV9 and TRBJ2-7, with TRBD2 identical over 11 bases. J lost 6 bases, V lost 2 bases, and 1 base had no gene match. CDR1 is SGDLS and CDR2 is YYNGEE in the germline V gene. The CDR3 is made up of 13 amino acids. The DNA of the CDR3 is TGTGCCAGCAGCGTCCTAGCGGGAGGCGAGCAGTACTTC. Its protein is CASSVLAGGEQYF.

The chain carries TRBV5-6 and TRBJ2-3, with D possibly being TRBD2 (5 bases). Germline CDR1 SGHDT, CDR2 YYEEEE. The CDR3 covers 15 residues. Trimming removed 1 base at V and 0 bases at J, with 9 bases between. The chain's CDR3 is CASSLSGFSTDTQYF. In nucleotides, the CDR3 is TGTGCCAGCAGCTTGTCGGGGTTCAGCACAGATACGCAGTATTTT.

Details on this clone: Other nucleotide sequences from this sample produce the same CDR3. The chain combines TRBV5-1 with TRBJ2-1; D gene unclear. This CDR3 has 13 residues. Germline lookup yields CDR1 SGHRS and CDR2 YFSETQ. V was cut by 0 bases and J by 4 bases, with 5 bases left in between. The CDR3: CASSLGQYNEQFF. CDR3 DNA: TGCGCCAGCAGCTTGGGACAATACAATGAGCAGTTCTTC.

This chain joins TRBV7-2 and TRBJ2-7; D might be TRBD2 (5 bases). Germline CDR1 SGHTA, CDR2 FQGNSA. The V gene lost 3 bases and the J gene lost 7 bases, with 16 bases spanning the gap. This CDR3 has 14 residues. The CDR3 reads CASSFRALPGEQYF. The CDR3 bases are TGTGCCAGCAGCTTTCGTGCCCTACCGGGGGAGCAGTACTTC.

This clone showed up just once. Mismatch with germline at one junction end may stem from a read error. This chain connects TRBV7-7 to TRBJ2-1; TRBD1 agrees at 9 bases. CDR1 is SSHAT and CDR2 is FNYEAQ in the germline V gene (reference sequence). The length of the CDR3 is 15 residues. The DNA for the CDR3 is TGTGCTAGCAGCCCCTGGACAGGGGCCGACAATGAGCAGTTCTTC. Translation: CASSPWTGADNEQFF.

V and J are TRBV4-1 and TRBJ2-7; 7 positions match TRBD1. CDR1 MGHRA and CDR2 YSYEKL come from the germline V gene. V shed 1 base and J 1 base; nucleotides not matched to a gene: 7. This CDR3 has 16 residues. CDR3 nucleotide sequence: TGCGCCAGCAGCCAAGGTATTGGGGACAGATCCTACGAGCAGTACTTC. Protein sequence: CASSQGIGDRSYEQYF.

This clone was detected a few times. Other DNA sequences in the sample encode the same CDR3. The chain links TRBV9 to TRBJ2-1; TRBD2 matches at 11 bases. CDR1 and CDR2 (germline): SGDLS, YYNGEE. The trim removed 0 bases at V and 5 bases at J, leaving 1 base unmatched. The CDR3 is 15 amino acids. The CDR3 nucleotides are TGTGCCAGCAGCGTAGTGACTAGCGGGAACAATGAGCAGTTCTTC. Translated: CASSVVTSGNNEQFF. Based on the CDR3 plus reference TRBV9 and TRBJ2-1, the full variable domain is DSGVTQTPKHLITATGQRVTLRCSPRSGDLSVYWYQQSLDQGLQFLIQYYNGEERAKGNILERFSAQQFPDLHSELNLSSLELGDSALYFCASSVVTSGNNEQFFGPGTRLTVL.

The CDR3 is CASRLDRNNEQFF. The CDR3 bases are TGTGCCAGCAGGTTGGACAGGAACAATGAGCAGTTCTTC. The gene calls are TRBV2 and TRBJ2-1, with 7 bases that match TRBD1. The CDR3 spans 13 residues. The J segment lost 5 bases and the V segment lost 6 bases, leaving 4 bases of the junction unmatched. Germline V gives CDR1 SNHLY, CDR2 FYNNEI.

V gene TRBV30 combines with J gene TRBJ2-7; TRBD1 aligns across 10 bases. Germline trimming cut 4 bases from V and 2 bases from J; bases unmatched to any gene: 8. Germline V lookup: CDR1 GTSNPN, CDR2 SVGIG (reference sequence). The CDR3 has 15 residues. CDR3 coding DNA: TGTGCCTGGACCCCGGCCGGGACAGGGGCCTACGAGCAGTACTTC. Translating gives CAWTPAGTGAYEQYF.

This sequence joins TRBV29-1 and TRBJ1-1; TRBD1 agrees at 10 bases. The CDR3 length is 14 residues. Germline trimming cut 4 bases from V and 3 bases from J; bases unmatched to any gene: 5. The germline gives CDR1 SQVTM, CDR2 ANQGSEA. The CDR3, as DNA: TGCAGCGTTGGGACAGGGGGTTTTTACACTGAAGCTTTCTTT. Residues: CSVGTGGFYTEAFF.

The chain joins TRBV4-2 to TRBJ2-1; TRBD2 matches 7 bases. Germline CDR1 reads LGHNA; CDR2 reads YNFKEQ. V lost 2 bases and J lost 2; bases outside the gene matches: 6. The CDR3 length is 16 residues. The CDR3 reads CASSQPRSGTYNEQFF. In DNA form, the CDR3 reads TGTGCCAGCAGCCAACCCCGAAGCGGGACCTACAATGAGCAGTTCTTC.

The J gene is TRBJ1-2, the V gene TRBV29-1; 8 bases fit TRBD1. Germline V lookup: CDR1 SQVTM, CDR2 ANQGSEA. Trimming cost V 4 bases and J 8 bases; bases outside gene matches: 6. CDR3 length: 12 residues. CDR3 loop: CSVGQGYSGYTF. The CDR3 DNA follows: TGCAGCGTTGGACAGGGGTACAGCGGCTACACCTTC.

A few counts support this clone. V is TRBV30 and J is TRBJ2-7, with a possible D match to TRBD1 (5 bases). Germline V gene lookup returns CDR1 GTSNPN and CDR2 SVGIG (reference sequence). This CDR3 comprises 13 residues. The V and J ends lost 0 bases and 2 bases respectively, with 8 bases between them. CDR3 DNA: TGTGCCTGGAGTGTGAAAGGGGCCTACGAGCAGTACTTC. This encodes CAWSVKGAYEQYF.

The chain combines TRBV30 with TRBJ2-2; 14 bases align to TRBD2. Germline V gene lookup returns CDR1 GTSNPN and CDR2 SVGIG (reference sequence). The J segment lost 7 bases and the V segment lost 3 bases, leaving 4 bases of the junction unmatched. The CDR3 totals 15 residues. CDR3 sequence: CAWRGTSGSHGELFF. The CDR3 DNA reads TGTGCCTGGAGAGGGACTAGCGGGAGCCACGGGGAGCTGTTTTTT.

This clone is a singleton in its sample. The rearrangement links TRBV9 to TRBJ2-7; 8 bases map to TRBD1. J lost 7 bases, V lost 3 bases, and 3 bases had no gene match. Germline CDR1 SGDLS, CDR2 YYNGEE. The CDR3 sequence is 12 residues long. This chain's CDR3 is CASSETGVEQYF. The CDR3 DNA reads TGTGCCAGCAGCGAGACAGGGGTTGAGCAGTACTTC.

The V call is TRBV6-1, the J call TRBJ2-5, with D possibly matching TRBD1 (5 bases). The CDR3 loop spans 19 amino acids. CDR1 is MNHNS, CDR2 SASEGT, per germline. V lost 3 bases, J lost 3 bases, and 26 bases lay in between. Here the CDR3 DNA reads TGTGCCAGCAGTGAGTCTTTCGGCGACAGTTGGAGTCGGGAAGAGACCCAGTACTTC. Translation gives CASSESFGDSWSREETQYF.

The chain uses TRBV7-9 and TRBJ1-1; 7 bases are a match to TRBD1. Looked up from germline, CDR1 is SEHNR and CDR2 is FQNEAQ (reference sequence). V lost 7 bases and J lost 7; bases outside the gene matches: 12. This CDR3 is built from 14 residues. CDR3 in amino acids: CASKGRGYLGEAFF. CDR3 nucleotide sequence: TGTGCCAGCAAAGGCAGGGGGTATCTGGGTGAAGCTTTCTTT. The full variable domain, rest sourced from reference TRBV7-9 and TRBJ1-1, is DTGVSQNPRHKITKRGQNVTFRCDPISEHNRLYWYRQTLGQGPEFLTYFQNEAQLEKSRLLSDRFSAERPKGSFSTLEIQRTEQGDSAMYLCASKGRGYLGEAFFGQGTRLTVV.